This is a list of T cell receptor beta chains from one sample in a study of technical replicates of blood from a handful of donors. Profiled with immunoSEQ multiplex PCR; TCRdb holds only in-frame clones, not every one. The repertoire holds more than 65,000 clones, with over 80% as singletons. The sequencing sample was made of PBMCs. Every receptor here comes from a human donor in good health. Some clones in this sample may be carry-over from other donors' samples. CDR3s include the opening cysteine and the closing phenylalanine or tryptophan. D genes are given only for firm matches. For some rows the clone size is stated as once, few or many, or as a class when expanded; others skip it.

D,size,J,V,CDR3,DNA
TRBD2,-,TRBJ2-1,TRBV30,CAWKRTSGGYNEQFF,TGTGCCTGGAAGCGGACTAGCGGGGGATACAATGAGCAGTTCTTC
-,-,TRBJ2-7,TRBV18,CASSPSKQGYEQYF,TGTGCCAGCTCACCGTCCAAACAGGGATACGAGCAGTACTTC
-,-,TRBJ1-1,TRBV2,CASSESGNTEAFF,TGTGCCAGCAGCGAGTCTGGGAACACTGAAGCTTTCTTT
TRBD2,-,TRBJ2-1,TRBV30,CAWSNRGGVAGGYNEQFF,TGTGCCTGGAGTAACCGGGGTGGGGTTGCGGGAGGCTACAATGAGCAGTTCTTC
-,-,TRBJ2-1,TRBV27,CASSWFGEQFF,TGTGCCAGCAGTTGGTTCGGTGAGCAGTTCTTC
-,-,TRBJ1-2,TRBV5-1,CARTTELWGGYTF,TGCGCCCGAACGACAGAACTATGGGGCGGCTACACCTTC
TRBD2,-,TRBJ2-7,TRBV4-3,CASSQQGGSTYEQYF,TGCGCCAGCAGCCAACAGGGCGGGAGCACGTACGAGCAGTACTTC
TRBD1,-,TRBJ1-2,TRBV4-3,CASSQGQVNYGYTF,TGCGCCAGCAGCCAGGGACAGGTTAACTATGGCTACACCTTC
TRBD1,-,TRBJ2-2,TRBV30,CAWAPTRGLMGELFF,TGTGCCTGGGCCCCGACCAGGGGGCTCATGGGGGAGCTGTTTTTT
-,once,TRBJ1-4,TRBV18,CASSRSLNEKLFF,TGTGCCAGCTCACGTTCACTAAATGAAAAACTGTTTTTT
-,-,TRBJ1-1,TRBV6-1,CASSERRGGYTEAFF,TGTGCCAGCAGTGAAAGGCGGGGCGGGTACACTGAAGCTTTCTTT
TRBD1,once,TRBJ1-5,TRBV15,CATSRGQGFDQPQHF,TGTGCCACCAGCAGAGGACAGGGTTTTGATCAGCCCCAGCATTTT
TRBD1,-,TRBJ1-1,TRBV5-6,CASSLVSGGRSTEAFF,TGTGCCAGCAGCTTGGTCTCAGGGGGCCGAAGCACTGAAGCTTTCTTT
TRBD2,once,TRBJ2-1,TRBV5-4,CASSLMGGGYNEQFF,TGTGCCAGCAGCCTGATGGGGGGGGGATACAATGAGCAGTTCTTC
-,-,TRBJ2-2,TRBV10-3,CAIRAPESTGELFF,TGTGCCATCAGGGCCCCGGAGAGCACCGGGGAGCTGTTTTTT
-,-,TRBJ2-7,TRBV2,CASSGGQLSYEQYF,TGTGCCAGCAGTGGTGGACAGTTATCCTACGAGCAGTACTTC
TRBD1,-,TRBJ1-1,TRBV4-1,CASSQGRQGNTEAFF,TGCGCCAGCAGCCAAGGTCGACAGGGGAACACTGAAGCTTTCTTT
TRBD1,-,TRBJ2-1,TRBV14,CASRGDRGSNEQFF,TGTGCCAGCAGGGGGGACAGGGGATCCAATGAGCAGTTCTTC
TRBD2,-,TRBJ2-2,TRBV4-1,CASSQAASGAGGPNGELFF,TGCGCCAGCAGCCAAGCCGCGTCGGGAGCGGGGGGGCCGAACGGGGAGCTGTTTTTT
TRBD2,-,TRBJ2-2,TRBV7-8,CASSLVGGGAGELFF,TGTGCCAGCAGCTTAGTTGGCGGGGGGGCCGGGGAGCTGTTTTTT
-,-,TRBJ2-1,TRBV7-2,CASSRDWSSYNEQFF,TGTGCCAGCAGCCGGGACTGGAGCTCCTACAATGAGCAGTTCTTC
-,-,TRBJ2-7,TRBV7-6,CASSHLQAPYEQYF,TGTGCCAGCAGTCACCTCCAGGCCCCCTACGAGCAGTACTTC
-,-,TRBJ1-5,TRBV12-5,CASGRDSNQPQHF,TGTGCTAGTGGCAGGGATAGCAATCAGCCCCAGCATTTT
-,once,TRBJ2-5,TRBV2,CASLRAAAQETQYF,TGTGCCAGCTTGAGGGCGGCGGCCCAAGAGACCCAGTACTTC
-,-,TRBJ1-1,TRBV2,CASEGVITDTEAFF,TGTGCCAGCGAGGGCGTAATAACGGACACTGAAGCTTTCTTT
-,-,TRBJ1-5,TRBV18,CASSPGQGLNQPQHF,TGTGCCAGCTCACCAGGCCAGGGCCTCAATCAGCCCCAGCATTTT
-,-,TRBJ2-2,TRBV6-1,CASILASGNTGELFF,TGTGCCAGCATTTTAGCGAGCGGGAACACCGGGGAGCTGTTTTTT
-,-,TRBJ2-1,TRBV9,CASSTRELGEQFF,TGTGCCAGCAGCACCCGGGAGTTGGGCGAGCAGTTCTTC
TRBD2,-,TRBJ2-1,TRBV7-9,CASSELAGGENEQFF,TGTGCCAGCAGCGAACTAGCGGGAGGGGAGAATGAGCAGTTCTTC
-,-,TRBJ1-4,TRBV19,CASSKSGAATNEKLFF,TGTGCCAGTAGTAAATCAGGGGCCGCAACTAATGAAAAACTGTTTTTT
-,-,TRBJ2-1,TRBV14,CASSQVGRVYNEQFF,TGTGCCAGCAGCCAAGTGGGCAGGGTCTACAATGAGCAGTTCTTC
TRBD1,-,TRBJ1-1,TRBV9,CASSVALDRGPEAFF,TGTGCCAGCAGCGTAGCTTTGGACAGGGGGCCTGAAGCTTTCTTT
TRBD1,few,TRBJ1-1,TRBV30,CASSGQEGTEAFF,TGTGCCTCGTCGGGACAGGAGGGAACTGAAGCTTTCTTT
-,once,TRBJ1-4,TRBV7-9,CASSLVGGTGQSYEKLFF,TGTGCCAGCAGCTTAGTAGGGGGAACAGGTCAATCCTATGAAAAACTGTTTTTT
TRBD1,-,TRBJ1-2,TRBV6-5,CASSYSSTGHYGYTF,TGTGCCAGCAGTTACTCTTCGACAGGGCACTATGGCTACACCTTC
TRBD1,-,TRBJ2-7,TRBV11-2,CASSYGTGSFYEQYF,TGTGCCAGCAGCTACGGGACAGGGTCGTTCTACGAGCAGTACTTC
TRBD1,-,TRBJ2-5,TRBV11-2,CASSLEGTGGRETQYF,TGTGCCAGCAGCTTAGAAGGGACAGGGGGTAGAGAGACCCAGTACTTC
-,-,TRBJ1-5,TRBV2,CASTGTLPNQPQHF,TGTGCCAGCACCGGGACATTACCCAATCAGCCCCAGCATTTT
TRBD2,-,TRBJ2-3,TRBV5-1,CASSLTSGYTDTQYF,TGCGCCAGCAGCCTGACTAGCGGCTACACAGATACGCAGTATTTT
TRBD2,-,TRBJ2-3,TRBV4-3,CASSPLAGEDTQYF,TGCGCCAGCAGCCCGCTAGCGGGGGAGGATACGCAGTATTTT
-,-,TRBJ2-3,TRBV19,CASSAHRMWTDTQYF,TGTGCCAGTAGTGCCCACAGGATGTGGACAGATACGCAGTATTTT
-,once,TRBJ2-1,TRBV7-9,CASSFGQGRGSSHNEQFF,TGTGCCAGCAGCTTCGGGCAGGGGCGTGGTAGCTCCCACAATGAGCAGTTCTTC
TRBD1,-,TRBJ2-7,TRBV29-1,CSVEEGQGAAEQYF,TGCAGCGTTGAAGAGGGACAGGGGGCAGCCGAGCAGTACTTC
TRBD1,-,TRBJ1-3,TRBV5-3,CARSQGQGSGNTIYF,TGTGCCAGAAGCCAGGGACAGGGGTCCGGAAACACCATATATTTT
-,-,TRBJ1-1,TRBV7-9,CASSLDRVTEAFF,TGTGCCAGCAGCTTAGACAGGGTAACTGAAGCTTTCTTT
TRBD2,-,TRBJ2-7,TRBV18,CASSPLGLAAGHYEQYF,TGTGCCAGCTCACCACTGGGACTAGCGGCCGGGCACTACGAGCAGTACTTC
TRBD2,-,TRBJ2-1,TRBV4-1,CASSQGLAGPRGEQFF,TGCGCCAGCAGCCAAGGACTAGCGGGCCCCCGGGGTGAGCAGTTCTTC
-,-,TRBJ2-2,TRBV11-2,CASIRRQGGGTGELFF,TGTGCCAGCATCCGAAGGCAGGGGGGCGGCACCGGGGAGCTGTTTTTT
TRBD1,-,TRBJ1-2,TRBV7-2,CASSQGGTGVGYTF,TGTGCCAGCAGCCAGGGGGGGACAGGGGTCGGCTACACCTTC
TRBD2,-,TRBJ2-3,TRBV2,CATGLAAQLAYF,TGTGCCACGGGACTAGCGGCCCAACTCGCATATTTT
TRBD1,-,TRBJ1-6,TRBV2,CASTGTGNSPLHF,TGTGCCAGTACCGGGACAGGGAATTCACCCCTCCACTTT
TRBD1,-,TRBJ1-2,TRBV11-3,CASSFGQGYGYTF,TGTGCCAGCAGCTTCGGACAGGGCTATGGCTACACCTTC
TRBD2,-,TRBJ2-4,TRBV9,CASSVGGLADNKNIQYF,TGTGCCAGCAGCGTAGGGGGACTAGCGGACAACAAAAACATTCAGTACTTC
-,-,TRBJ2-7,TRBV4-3,CASSHATDSSYEQYF,TGCGCCAGCAGCCACGCAACGGACAGCTCCTACGAGCAGTACTTC
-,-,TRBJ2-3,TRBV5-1,CASSSGHSTDTQYF,TGCGCCAGCAGCTCAGGACACAGCACAGATACGCAGTATTTT
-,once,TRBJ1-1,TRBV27,CASSLSGMNTEAFF,TGTGCCAGCAGTTTGTCGGGGATGAACACTGAAGCTTTCTTT
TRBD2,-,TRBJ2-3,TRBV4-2,CASSPGLEGGTQYF,TGTGCCAGCAGCCCGGGACTAGAGGGGGGTACGCAGTATTTT
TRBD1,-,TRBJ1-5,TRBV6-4,CASSFHGTEFSNQPQHF,TGTGCCAGCAGTTTCCACGGGACAGAATTTAGCAATCAGCCCCAGCATTTT
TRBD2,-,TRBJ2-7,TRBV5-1,CASSLDGLAGAYEQYF,TGCGCCAGCAGCTTGGACGGACTAGCGGGGGCCTACGAGCAGTACTTC